Listed below are T cell receptor beta chains from one sample, sequenced in a study of blood T cell repertoires in COVID-19. Some clones are missing from TCRdb's copy, which holds only in-frame ones; the method was immunoSEQ multiplex PCR. The sample has some 150,000 clones; roughly 80% are singletons. Material: peripheral blood. The receptor source for this set is a human donor in a cohort sampled during active COVID-19. The CDR3 runs from the conserved cysteine through the conserved F or W. The D gene is left open where the match is weak. The size of a clone is reported for some rows only, either as once, few or many, or as a class for expanded clones.

V	D	length	size	J	DNA	CDR3
TRBV7-8	NA	15	NA	TRBJ1-5	TGTGCCAGCAGCTTAGAGGAGGGGAGAAGTCAGCCCCAGCATTTT	CASSLEEGRSQPQHF
TRBV5-1	TRBD1	15	NA	TRBJ1-4	TGCGCCAGCAGCTTGGCCGGGACAGGGGGTGAAAAACTGTTTTTT	CASSLAGTGGEKLFF
TRBV7-9	NA	14	NA	TRBJ1-4	TGTGCCAGCAGCTTAAAGGAGCCTCATGAAAAACTGTTTTTT	CASSLKEPHEKLFF
TRBV7-9	NA	15	NA	TRBJ1-6	TGTGCCAGCAGCCAAAATCTGGGCAGAAATTCACCCCTCCACTTT	CASSQNLGRNSPLHF
TRBV9	NA	13	NA	TRBJ2-7	TGTGCCAGCAGTCCAGGGGTCCCCTACGAGCAGTACTTC	CASSPGVPYEQYF
TRBV30	TRBD2	19	NA	TRBJ2-3	TGTGCCTGGGAGGGATGGGTAGCGGGGGGGCCTGGGCCCACAGATACGCAGTATTTT	CAWEGWVAGGPGPTDTQYF
TRBV28	TRBD1	15	NA	TRBJ1-5	TGTGCCAGCTGGGACAGGGGCGTGAGCAATCAGCCCCAGCATTTT	CASWDRGVSNQPQHF
TRBV25-1	NA	14	NA	TRBJ1-1	TGTGCCAGCAGTGCTTCCCTAGGAAACACTGAAGCTTTCTTT	CASSASLGNTEAFF
TRBV11-1	NA	15	NA	TRBJ2-1	TGTGCCAGCAGCCCAAGGGGAGGATTTCGGGATGAGCAGTTCTTC	CASSPRGGFRDEQFF
TRBV14	TRBD1	15	NA	TRBJ1-2	TGTGCCAGCAGCCAAGTTGACAGGGGGAACTATGGCTACACCTTC	CASSQVDRGNYGYTF
TRBV30	NA	13	NA	TRBJ1-3	TGTGCCTGCTGGGTAGGGGCTGGAAACACCATATATTTT	CACWVGAGNTIYF
TRBV7-2	TRBD1	14	NA	TRBJ2-7	TGTGCCAGCAGCATATCGGGACAGGGCTACGAGCAGTACTTC	CASSISGQGYEQYF
TRBV6-5	TRBD1	15	NA	TRBJ2-7	TGTGCCAGCAGAACTCCCGGGACAGGGACCTACGAGCAGTACTTC	CASRTPGTGTYEQYF
TRBV3-1/TRBV3-2	NA	14	NA	TRBJ1-4	TGTGCCAGCAGCTCACGGGAGAGAAGGGAAAAACTGTTTTTT	CASSSRERREKLFF
TRBV11-2	TRBD1	15	NA	TRBJ1-1	TGTGCCAGCAGCGTCTTACAGGGGTATGTCGCTGAAGCTTTCTTT	CASSVLQGYVAEAFF
TRBV9	TRBD1	15	once	TRBJ1-4	TGTGCCAGCAGCTCCAAGGGGGACAGGGGGGAAAAACTGTTTTTT	CASSSKGDRGEKLFF
TRBV14	NA	12	NA	TRBJ1-5	TGTGCCAGCAGCCAAGTGAGAGGGCCCCAGCATTTT	CASSQVRGPQHF
TRBV11-3	NA	16	NA	TRBJ1-4	TGTGCCAGCAGCTTAGGGGGCTCGAGAACTAATGAAAAACTGTTTTTT	CASSLGGSRTNEKLFF
TRBV28	NA	15	NA	TRBJ2-2	TGTGCCAGCACCGTGGGGGGGGCCAACACCGGGGAGCTGTTTTTT	CASTVGGANTGELFF
TRBV27	NA	15	NA	TRBJ2-7	TGTGCCAGCAGCTCGGACAGAAGTGGCTCCTACGAGCAGTACTTC	CASSSDRSGSYEQYF
TRBV3-1/TRBV3-2	TRBD2	16	once	TRBJ2-1	TGTGCCAGCAGCCACGCACCTAGCGGGGGGGAGTGTGAGCAGTTCTTC	CASSHAPSGGECEQFF
TRBV4-3	TRBD1	16	NA	TRBJ2-1	TGCGCCAGCAGCCAAGATTGGGGACAGGGGTTTAATGAGCAGTTCTTC	CASSQDWGQGFNEQFF
TRBV19	NA	13	NA	TRBJ2-3	TGTGCCAGTAGGGGGGCAAGCACAGATACGCAGTATTTT	CASRGASTDTQYF
TRBV3-1/TRBV3-2	NA	13	NA	TRBJ2-7	TGTGCCAGCAGCCAGTCGACGGAGCCAAGGCAGTACTTC	CASSQSTEPRQYF
TRBV19	TRBD2	19	NA	TRBJ2-1	TGTGCCAGTACCCATGGGACCCCATCACGGGGGGGGCTATACAATGAGCAGTTCTTC	CASTHGTPSRGGLYNEQFF
TRBV14	TRBD1	14	NA	TRBJ1-2	TGTGCCAGCAGCCCTCGGGACAGAAGCTATGGCTACACCTTC	CASSPRDRSYGYTF
TRBV4-1	TRBD2	16	NA	TRBJ2-7	TGCGCCAGCAGCCAAGAAACTAGCGGGCTTTCCTACGAGCAGTACTTC	CASSQETSGLSYEQYF
TRBV10-1	NA	16	NA	TRBJ2-5	TGCGCCAGCAGTGAGTCCGGGAGCACCGCCCAAGAGACCCAGTACTTC	CASSESGSTAQETQYF
TRBV27	NA	13	once	TRBJ1-4	TGTGCCAGCAAGAGAGGAGCTAATGAAAAACTGTTTTTT	CASKRGANEKLFF
TRBV19	NA	13	NA	TRBJ1-1	TGTGCCAGTAGTATGACGGGGTACACTGAAGCTTTCTTT	CASSMTGYTEAFF
TRBV19	NA	16	NA	TRBJ1-2	TGTGCCAGTAGTGGGGGGGGCAGCCCGGGAAGGAAGGGCTACACCTTC	CASSGGGSPGRKGYTF
TRBV10-3	TRBD1	16	NA	TRBJ1-4	TGTGCCATCAGTGACCCCATGGGGACAGGGCCCGAAAAACTGTTTTTT	CAISDPMGTGPEKLFF
TRBV30	NA	16	NA	TRBJ1-6	TGTGCCTGGAGTGTAGAGTTTGGGCAGCTGAATTCACCCCTCCACTTT	CAWSVEFGQLNSPLHF
TRBV19	TRBD2	16	NA	TRBJ2-4	TGTGCCAGTACCGGGACTAGCGGGGGGCGAGGAAACATTCAGTACTTC	CASTGTSGGRGNIQYF
TRBV5-4	NA	17	NA	TRBJ2-3	TGTGCCAGCAGCTTCCGCGGGCAGGGGGCCGGCGGGGGTACGCAGTATTTT	CASSFRGQGAGGGTQYF
TRBV6-2/TRBV6-3	NA	14	NA	TRBJ1-2	TGTGCCAGCAGTTACTCGGGACATCACTATGGCTACACCTTC	CASSYSGHHYGYTF
TRBV10-2	TRBD1	16	few	TRBJ1-1	TGCGCCAGCAGTCAGAGAACCGGGACAGGGAACACTGAAGCTTTCTTT	CASSQRTGTGNTEAFF
TRBV7-2	NA	15	NA	TRBJ1-5	TGTGCCAGCAGCCTGACTACGACGGGGGATCAGCCCCAGCATTTT	CASSLTTTGDQPQHF
TRBV7-2	TRBD1	13	NA	TRBJ2-7	TGTGCCAGCAGGGGGACAGGGGGGCGAGAGCAGTACTTC	CASRGTGGREQYF
TRBV28	NA	11	once	TRBJ1-2	TGTGCCAGCAGTCAAAACTATGGCTACACCTTC	CASSQNYGYTF
TRBV28	TRBD1	15	NA	TRBJ2-7	TGTGCCAGCAGACCACATCGACAGGGGGTCTACGAGCAGTACTTC	CASRPHRQGVYEQYF
TRBV5-1	NA	14	NA	TRBJ1-2	TGCGCCAGCAGCTACTCCGGGGGAGACTATGGCTACACCTTC	CASSYSGGDYGYTF
TRBV29-1	NA	14	few	TRBJ1-2	TGCAGCGTTCCGGGGAAGGGCCACTACTATGGCTACACCTTC	CSVPGKGHYYGYTF
TRBV4-1	NA	15	NA	TRBJ1-3	TGCGCCAGCAGCCTCCTCGAGGAGTCTGGAAACACCATATATTTT	CASSLLEESGNTIYF
TRBV20-1	NA	12	NA	TRBJ1-5	TGCAGTGCTAGTCCCGGGGATCAGCCCCAGCATTTT	CSASPGDQPQHF
TRBV7-8	NA	16	NA	TRBJ1-6	TGTGCCAGCAGCTTAGCTTCCAGGGGCTTGAATTCACCCCTCCACTTT	CASSLASRGLNSPLHF
TRBV27	TRBD1	17	once	TRBJ2-6	TGTGCCAGCAGTCCCCCGACAGGGCTCTCTGGGGCCAACGTCCTGACTTTC	CASSPPTGLSGANVLTF
TRBV6-2/TRBV6-3	NA	16	NA	TRBJ2-3	TGTGCCAGCAGTTACCTGGACGGGGTGCGCACAGATACGCAGTATTTT	CASSYLDGVRTDTQYF
TRBV9	TRBD1	15	once	TRBJ1-2	TGTGCCAGCAGCCCCCAGAGCAGGGGGTATGTCGGCTACACCTTC	CASSPQSRGYVGYTF
TRBV18	TRBD2	16	NA	TRBJ2-3	TGTGCCAGCTCACCACCAGGTCTAGCGGGCACAGATACGCAGTATTTT	CASSPPGLAGTDTQYF
TRBV7-3	NA	15	few	TRBJ2-2	TGTGCCAGCAGCCCCGGGACACCTAACACCGGGGAGCTGTTTTTT	CASSPGTPNTGELFF
TRBV30	NA	12	NA	TRBJ2-5	TGTGCCTGGAGTGGCGCCCGCCAAACCCAGTACTTC	CAWSGARQTQYF
TRBV2	TRBD1	14	NA	TRBJ1-2	TGTGCCAGCAGTAAAACCGGGACAGGGACTGGCTACACCTTC	CASSKTGTGTGYTF
TRBV28	NA	14	NA	TRBJ1-2	TGTGCCAGCAGTTTGCAGGGGACGAACTATCGCTACACCTTC	CASSLQGTNYRYTF